Below are 26 T cell receptor beta chains sequenced from a single sample in a study of blood T cell repertoires in COVID-19. Measured with immunoSEQ multiplex PCR; TCRdb has only the in-frame clones, and not every one. Of more than 85,000 clones in the sample, around 76% are singletons; the top ten hold approximately 19%. The material sequenced was peripheral blood. Receptors originate from a woman in her sixties or seventies with acute or convalescent COVID-19.

The J gene is TRBJ1-6, the V gene TRBV28; D is unresolved. The CDR3 runs to 15 residues. The V end lost 6 bases, the J end lost 0 bases, and 9 bases lay between the germline ends. From germline, CDR1 is MDHEN and CDR2 SYDVKM. Written as DNA, the CDR3 is TGTGCCAGCAGGGGCCTGAGCTCCTATAATTCACCCCTCCACTTT. Translation gives CASRGLSSYNSPLHF.

The rearrangement joins TRBV27 to TRBJ2-1; 7 bases map to TRBD1. This CDR3 has 15 amino acids. The trim removed 6 bases at V and 3 bases at J, leaving 8 bases unmatched. Per the germline V gene, CDR1 is MNHEY and CDR2 is SMNVEV (reference sequence). The CDR3 loop is CASRPRGQFYNEQFF. For the CDR3, the DNA is TGTGCCAGCAGACCACGGGGACAGTTCTACAATGAGCAGTTCTTC.

The chain is built from TRBV11-2 and TRBJ1-2, with a tentative D call TRBD1 (5 bases). This CDR3 spans 15 amino acids. CDR1 and CDR2 from the germline V gene are SGHAT and FQNNGV. V lost 2 bases, J lost 4 bases, and 14 bases lay in between. This chain's CDR3 is CASSLRQGLGYGYTF. In DNA, the CDR3 is TGTGCCAGCAGCTTACGTCAGGGCCTTGGCTATGGCTACACCTTC.

This clone was detected only a few times. The CDR3 spells CASSLNPRGNEKLFF. CDR3 sequence (DNA): TGCGCCAGCAGCTTGAATCCCAGGGGGAATGAAAAACTGTTTTTT. The gene calls are TRBV5-1 and TRBJ1-4; the match to TRBD1 covers 7 bases. V was pared by 1 base and J by 5 bases, with 5 bases of the junction left unmatched. The germline CDR1 and CDR2 sequences are SGHRS and YFSETQ. There are 15 residues in the CDR3.

The genes are TRBV4-3 and TRBJ1-2, with 9 bases identical to TRBD1. V dropped 4 bases and J dropped 8; count of bases not matched to a gene: 11. The CDR3 spans 15 residues. The germline gives CDR1 LGHNA, CDR2 YSLEER. The CDR3 sequence is CASSPTDRGRVGYTF. The CDR3 DNA is TGCGCCAGCAGCCCGACGGACAGGGGTCGGGTAGGCTACACCTTC.

V gene TRBV11-3 combines with J gene TRBJ2-5; 12 bases line up with TRBD2. This CDR3 contains 15 residues. Germline V lookup: CDR1 SGHNT, CDR2 YENEEA. Trimming cost V 5 bases and J 5 bases; bases outside gene matches: 6. The CDR3 region is CASSLGLAGRETQYF. Written as DNA, the CDR3 is TGTGCCAGCAGCCTCGGACTAGCGGGGCGGGAGACCCAGTACTTC.

The rearrangement links TRBV4-1 to TRBJ1-1; 9 nucleotides agree with TRBD1. Germline V gives CDR1 MGHRA, CDR2 YSYEKL. The CDR3 is 16 amino acids. Trimming took 1 base from V and 0 from J; bases not matched to a gene: 3. CDR3 bases: TGCGCCAGCAGCCAAGGGGGACAGGGCATGAACACTGAAGCTTTCTTT. As protein: CASSQGGQGMNTEAFF.

The chain is built from TRBV7-9 and TRBJ1-1, with D possibly TRBD1 on 6 matching bases. V shed 7 bases and J shed 0 bases, with 12 bases lying between them. The CDR3 consists of 14 residues. The V gene's germline CDR1 is SEHNR and CDR2 FQNEAQ (reference sequence). Here the CDR3 DNA reads TGTGCCAGCACTATACAGGGAGTGAACACTGAAGCTTTCTTT. Translation: CASTIQGVNTEAFF.

This rearrangement joins TRBV27 to TRBJ2-2; D might be TRBD2 (6 bases). This CDR3 comprises 16 residues. The germline V gene has CDR1 MNHEY and CDR2 SMNVEV (reference sequence). Trimming took off 5 bases at V and 6 bases at J, with 19 bases between the two ends. The CDR3 loop reads CASSPGGLQVAGELFF. Written as DNA, the CDR3 is TGTGCCAGCAGTCCCGGGGGACTGCAAGTCGCCGGGGAGCTGTTTTTT.

The genes are TRBV11-2 and TRBJ1-6; TRBD1 might be the D (5 bases). With 2 bases removed from V and 6 bases from J, the gap between germline ends came to 20 bases. Germline assignment: CDR1 SGHAT and CDR2 FQNNGV. The length of the CDR3 is 18 residues. The CDR3 sequence is CASSLNAGGRVGNSPLHF. In nucleotides, the CDR3 is TGTGCCAGCAGCTTAAATGCGGGGGGGAGGGTCGGTAATTCACCCCTCCACTTT.

The rearrangement links TRBV7-6 to TRBJ1-4, with 7 positions matching TRBD1. The CDR3 sequence is 13 residues long. With 5 bases clipped from V and 14 bases from J, the junction kept 11 bases outside the gene matches. CDR1 and CDR2 from the germline V gene are SGHVS and FNYEAQ. The chain's CDR3 is CASSGNRGAALFF. The CDR3 nucleotides are TGTGCCAGCAGCGGGAACAGGGGTGCGGCCCTGTTTTTT.

This clone was recorded only once. V usage is TRBV4-1 and J usage is TRBJ1-1; D unclear. Per the germline V gene, CDR1 is MGHRA and CDR2 is YSYEKL. The CDR3 has 14 residues. Trimming shortened V by 2 bases and J by 0 bases, and 7 bases separated the two germline ends. The chain's CDR3 is CASSQRLMNTEAFF. DNA of the CDR3: TGCGCCAGCAGCCAAAGACTGATGAACACTGAAGCTTTCTTT.

J is TRBJ1-1 and V is TRBV19; 8 bases fit TRBD1. This CDR3 is built from 13 residues. The trim removed 5 bases at V and 5 bases at J, leaving 4 bases unmatched. CDR1 is LNHDA and CDR2 is SQIVND in the germline V gene (reference sequence). The CDR3 nucleotides are TGTGCCAGTAGTGGACAGGGTCGGACTGAAGCTTTCTTT. Translating gives CASSGQGRTEAFF.

This sequence joins TRBV27 and TRBJ2-3; D ambiguous. This CDR3 is built from 16 residues. Germline CDR1 MNHEY, CDR2 SMNVEV (reference sequence). Trimming removed 2 bases at V and 1 base at J, with 13 bases between. The CDR3 DNA reads as TGTGCCAGCAGTTTAAGAGGAGCCGTTCGCACAGATACGCAGTATTTT. Its protein product is CASSLRGAVRTDTQYF.

The CDR3 spells CASSHWAFQNIQYF. For the CDR3, the DNA is TGTGCCAGCAGTCATTGGGCCTTCCAAAACATTCAGTACTTC. The chain links TRBV6-2 or TRBV6-3 to TRBJ2-4, with D unresolved. The CDR3 has 14 residues. Per the germline V gene, CDR1 is MNHEY and CDR2 is SVGEGT. The V end lost 5 bases, the J end lost 5 bases, and 13 bases lay between the germline ends.

The V and J genes are TRBV30 and TRBJ1-1, with D possibly TRBD1 on 5 matching bases. Germline V lookup: CDR1 GTSNPN, CDR2 SVGIG (reference sequence). The V gene lost 6 bases and the J gene lost 2 bases, with 16 bases spanning the gap. The CDR3 is 14 residues long. The CDR3 spells CACGGGTVNTEAFF. The CDR3 region has the DNA TGTGCCTGCGGGGGGGGGACTGTTAACACTGAAGCTTTCTTT.

This sequence joins TRBV5-1 and TRBJ2-7; D is perhaps TRBD1 (6 bases). The V gene lost 5 bases and the J gene lost 1 base, with 13 bases spanning the gap. Germline V gives CDR1 SGHRS, CDR2 YFSETQ. The CDR3 extends over 14 amino acids. The CDR3 sequence: CASRLSGDSYEQYF. The CDR3 DNA reads TGCGCCAGCAGATTGTCAGGGGATTCCTACGAGCAGTACTTC.

The V and J genes are TRBV27 and TRBJ2-2; no clear D. The V end lost 4 bases, the J end lost 2 bases, and 11 bases lay between the germline ends. Germline V gives CDR1 MNHEY, CDR2 SMNVEV (reference sequence). The CDR3 runs to 15 residues. The CDR3 coding sequence is TGTGCCAGCAGTTGGGCAGCCGCAAACACCGGGGAGCTGTTTTTT. This encodes CASSWAAANTGELFF.

The CDR3 nucleotides are TGCGCCAGCAGCCGAGCCTTTCCGGGACAGGGGGTCTACGAGCAGTACTTC. Protein: CASSRAFPGQGVYEQYF. The J gene is TRBJ2-7, the V gene TRBV4-3; 11 nucleotides agree with TRBD1. Germline CDR1 and CDR2: LGHNA and YSLEER. V dropped 4 bases and J dropped 3; count of bases not matched to a gene: 11. The CDR3 is made up of 17 amino acids.

The V call is TRBV7-9, the J call TRBJ1-3, with D unresolved. The V and J ends lost 3 bases and 2 bases respectively, with 8 bases between them. CDR3 length: 14 residues. Germline CDR1 and CDR2: SEHNR and FQNEAQ (reference sequence). CDR3 loop: CASSFTGAGNTIYF. CDR3 coding DNA: TGTGCCAGCAGCTTTACCGGGGCTGGAAACACCATATATTTT. Full variable domain (outside the CDR3, taken from reference TRBV7-9 and TRBJ1-3): DTGVSQNPRHKITKRGQNVTFRCDPISEHNRLYWYRQTLGQGPEFLTYFQNEAQLEKSRLLSDRFSAERPKGSFSTLEIQRTEQGDSAMYLCASSFTGAGNTIYFGEGSWLTVV.

V usage is TRBV7-8 and J usage is TRBJ1-4, with 7 bases matching TRBD1. This CDR3 is built from 15 residues. Per the germline V gene, CDR1 is SGHVS and CDR2 is FQNEAQ. V lost 5 bases and J lost 5; bases outside the gene matches: 8. The CDR3 sequence: CASSTRQGPNEKLFF. CDR3 DNA sequence: TGTGCCAGCAGCACACGACAGGGCCCCAATGAAAAACTGTTTTTT.

This chain links TRBV11-3 with TRBJ2-1, with TRBD2 matching 11 bases. The CDR3 sequence is 16 residues long. CDR1 SGHNT and CDR2 YENEEA come from the germline V gene. J was trimmed by 7 bases and V by 6 bases; bases with no gene match: 11. The CDR3 sequence is CASSTLAGGGNNEQFF. For the CDR3, the DNA is TGTGCCAGCAGTACCCTAGCGGGGGGAGGTAATAATGAGCAGTTCTTC.

This clone has only a few counts. The chain links TRBV29-1 to TRBJ2-1; the D gene is possibly TRBD1 (6 bases). Trimming stripped 7 bases from V and 3 bases from J, with 16 bases between. The CDR3 extends over 14 amino acids. The germline CDR1 and CDR2 sequences are SQVTM and ANQGSEA. This chain's CDR3 is CSGGQRGYYNEQFF. Written as DNA, the CDR3 is TGCAGCGGTGGACAGCGCGGTTACTACAATGAGCAGTTCTTC.

The chain couples TRBV7-2 to TRBJ2-7; D is perhaps TRBD1 (6 bases). The germline gives CDR1 SGHTA, CDR2 FQGNSA. This CDR3 is 15 amino acids long. The V gene lost 1 base and the J gene lost 0 bases, with 10 bases spanning the gap. CDR3 amino acids: CASSLDRVPSYEQYF. CDR3 coding DNA: TGTGCCAGCAGCTTAGACAGGGTTCCCTCCTACGAGCAGTACTTC.

V and J are TRBV27 and TRBJ2-4; TRBD1 aligns across 9 bases. The CDR3 sequence is 16 residues long. Germline CDR1 MNHEY, CDR2 SMNVEV (reference sequence). V shed 6 bases, J shed 0 bases, and the junction held 6 bases outside the gene matches. CDR3 nucleotide sequence: TGTGCCAGCAGATCTACAGGGGGCCCAGCCAAAAACATTCAGTACTTC. This codes for CASRSTGGPAKNIQYF.

The chain links TRBV6-6 to TRBJ1-1, with 7 bases identical to TRBD1. CDR3 size: 15 residues. The germline V gene has CDR1 MNHNY and CDR2 SVGAGI (reference sequence). The ends lost 7 bases at V and 1 base at J; junction bases unmatched: 9. The CDR3 sequence: CASTTGQTTNTEAFF. DNA for the CDR3: TGTGCCAGCACCACGGGACAGACCACGAACACTGAAGCTTTCTTT.